This TCR beta chain was identified during a study of blood T cell repertoires in COVID-19. At the level of the study: Italy, Spain and the United States were the sources of the convalescent and acute COVID-19 samples. Sources were T cells, B-cell-depleted T cells, or PBMCs; the material itself was cDNA or gDNA.

Using immunoSEQ multiplex PCR, the repertoire was profiled, and TCRdb retains in-frame clones only, with some absent. The sample includes more than 350,000 clones, roughly 90% of them seen just once. This TCR came from a woman aged 25 to 39 with COVID-19, enrolled during active disease. The sample taken for sequencing was peripheral blood.

As DNA, the CDR3 is TGCAGCGTTACCCTCACAGGGGGCAAAGGCACTGAAGCTTTCTTT. Its protein is CSVTLTGGKGTEAFF. This chain connects TRBV29-1 to TRBJ1-1, with 9 positions matching TRBD1. This CDR3 has 15 residues. V gave up 5 bases and J gave up 4 bases; unmatched junction bases: 11. Germline CDR1 reads SQVTM; CDR2 reads ANQGSEA.